This TCR beta chain was sequenced for a study of T cells in Graves' hyperthyroidism and ophthalmopathy (dated by TCRdb to between 2019 and 2020). With respect to the entire study: Peripheral blood was sampled at the time of initial diagnosis, prior to any treatment. The 95 to 100 discovery patients were randomly divided into training and test sets at a 7:3 ratio. To identify distinguishing TCR V-J signatures, a discovery cohort of 100 or so patients was used, comprising approximately 40 with Graves' ophthalmopathy and some 60 with stable Graves' hyperthyroidism. Whether ophthalmopathy could be predicted prospectively was tested in an independent validation cohort made up of under 20 hyperthyroidism patients plus 17 patients who later progressed to ophthalmopathy. According to the paper, TCR Vbeta CDR3 sequencing was carried out on some 140 peripheral blood samples, which came from 40 to 45 ophthalmopathy, some 73 hyperthyroidism and roughly 17 progressor patients. Following sampling, methimazole starting at 30 mg daily was given to hyperthyroidism patients, and high-dose intravenous methylprednisolone was given to ophthalmopathy patients. In addition, the study compared T-cell repertoires in thyroid tissue and in blood from six Graves' hyperthyroidism patients. What the work shows at the level of the full study, not this receptor alone: No statistical method was used to set the sample size in advance, and investigators knew the group allocation. In validation, the model predicted progression to ophthalmopathy a median of about 6.5 months before onset, with around 70% sensitivity and 72.22% specificity. Most expanded thyroid clonotypes (frequency above 0.001) were also detected in blood, suggesting blood repertoires may reflect thyroid immune responses. In cross-validation, a model built on a 13 V-J signature told ophthalmopathy apart from stable hyperthyroidism with roughly 87% sensitivity and 81% to 82% specificity, and in testing the same model reached 80%/75%.

The TCR beta CDR3 regions were amplified from the RNA transcripts. The TCR CDR3 was subjected to a first round of RT-PCR using the HTBI primer set and the Qiagen OneStep RT-PCR kit. Libraries were constructed in a second round of multiplex PCR, after which size selection and purification were carried out. Sequencing of the libraries was done on an Illumina HiSeq2000 using paired-end 100 bp reads. Per the source publication's procedure: Raw data were processed with SOAPnuke, discarding reads with adapters, uncalled bases, mean Phred below 15, or no exact constant-primer or identifier match. High-quality paired reads were merged using COPE v1.2.5, and each unique nucleotide sequence was defined as a clonotype. Clonotypes were aligned to IMGT TRBV, TRBD and TRBJ reference segments using MiTCR v1.1. The analysis was restricted to V-J combinations with a frequency above 0.0001, which together covered roughly 99% of the repertoires. The TCS score was defined as F50 (clonal expansion) divided by E x V (chaos), with BLOSUM62-based TCRdist calculated between CDR3 peptides within each V-J. Welch's t-statistics and random forest reduced 450 to 600 V-J features to around 14, which were used in a naive Bayes classifier (R e1071). TCRdb reworked the public reads: Q25 trimming with fastp, MiXCR clone assembly, productive beta chains retained. CDR3 protein duplicates are merged, each entry listing the most common genes and DNA. TCRdb's processing, not the study's, gives the V and J calls here. Recorded for this sample are 350,000 to 450,000 distinct CDR3 sequences; around 13% of them occurred a single time. 11% of the sample is taken by the ten largest.

Stable Graves' hyperthyroidism was defined as no progression to ophthalmopathy during 18 months of follow-up. Hyperthyroidism patients were aged 18 to 65 years and newly diagnosed, with disease duration of less than 2 months. Patients with uncontrolled infections, other autoimmune diseases, pregnancy or lactation were excluded. Diagnoses relied on clinical symptoms, serum thyroxine and TRAb, thyroid ultrasound and orbital computed tomography. PBMCs were separated from roughly 10 ml of fresh peripheral blood using Ficoll-Paque density gradient centrifugation. Trizol reagent was used to extract total RNA, and RNA quality was then checked on an Agilent 2100 Bioanalyzer. After removal of 5 bases from V and 3 bases from J, the junction retains 11 bases not matched to a gene. In the germline V gene (reference sequence), CDR1 corresponds to MNHEY and CDR2 to SMNVEV. Spanning cysteine to phenylalanine, the CDR3 consists of 17 amino acids. Of all the DNA, just the CDR3 is kept, 51 bases in frame from base 1.

This clonotype appeared many times. Which antigen it targets is not known. No per-base quality is available; no much larger clone lies one base away. Recombination connected TRBV27 to TRBJ2-2, with 8 bases matching TRBD2. The sequenced sample was blood. The sequence derives from a woman aged 55-69 years with Graves' hyperthyroidism. At the DNA level, the sequence is TGTGCCAGCAGTCCTACCGGGGGGGCGCGATACACCGGGGAGCTGTTTTTT. The translation is CASSPTGGARYTGELFF.